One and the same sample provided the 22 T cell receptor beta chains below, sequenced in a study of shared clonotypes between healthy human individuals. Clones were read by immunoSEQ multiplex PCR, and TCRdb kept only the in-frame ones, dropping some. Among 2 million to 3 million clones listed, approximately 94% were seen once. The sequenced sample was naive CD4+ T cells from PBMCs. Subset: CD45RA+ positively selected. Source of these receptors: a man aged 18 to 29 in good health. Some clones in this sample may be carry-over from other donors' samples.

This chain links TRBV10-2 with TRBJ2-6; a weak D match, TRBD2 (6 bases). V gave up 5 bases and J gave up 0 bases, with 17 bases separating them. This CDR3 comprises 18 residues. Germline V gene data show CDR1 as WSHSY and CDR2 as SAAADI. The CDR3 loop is CASSTHLRGGSGANVLTF. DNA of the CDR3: TGCGCCAGCAGTACCCACCTAAGGGGAGGCTCTGGGGCCAACGTCCTGACTTTC.

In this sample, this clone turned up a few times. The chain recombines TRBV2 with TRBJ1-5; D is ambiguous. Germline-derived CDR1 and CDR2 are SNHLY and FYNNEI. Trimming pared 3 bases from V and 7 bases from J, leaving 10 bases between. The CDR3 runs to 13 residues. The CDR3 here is CASSDTGYQPQHF. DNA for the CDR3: TGTGCCAGCAGTGATACGGGGTACCAGCCCCAGCATTTT.

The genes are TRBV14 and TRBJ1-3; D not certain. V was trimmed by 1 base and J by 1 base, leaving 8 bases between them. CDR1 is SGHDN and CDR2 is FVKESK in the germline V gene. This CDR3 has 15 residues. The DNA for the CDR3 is TGTGCCAGCAGCCAAGGTGTTTCTTCTGGAAACACCATATATTTT. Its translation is CASSQGVSSGNTIYF.

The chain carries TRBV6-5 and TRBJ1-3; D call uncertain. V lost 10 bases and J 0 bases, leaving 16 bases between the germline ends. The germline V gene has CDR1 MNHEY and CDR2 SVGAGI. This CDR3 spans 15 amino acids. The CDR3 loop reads CATRPPSPSGNTIYF. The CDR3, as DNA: TGTGCCACCAGACCCCCAAGTCCCTCTGGAAACACCATATATTTT.

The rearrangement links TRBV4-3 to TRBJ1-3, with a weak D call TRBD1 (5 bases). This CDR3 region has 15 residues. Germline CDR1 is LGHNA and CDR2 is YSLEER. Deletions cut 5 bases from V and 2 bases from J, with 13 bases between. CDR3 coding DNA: TGCGCCAGCAGCGTAGAGGGGAAGGCTGGAAACACCATATATTTT. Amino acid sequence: CASSVEGKAGNTIYF.

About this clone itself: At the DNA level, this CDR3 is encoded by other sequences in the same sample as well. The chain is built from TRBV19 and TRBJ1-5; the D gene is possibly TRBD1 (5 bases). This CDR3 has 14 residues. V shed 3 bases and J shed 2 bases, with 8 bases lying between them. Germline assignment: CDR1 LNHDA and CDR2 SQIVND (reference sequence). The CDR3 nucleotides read TGTGCCAGTAGTATTCGGGGGGGCAATCAGCCCCAGCATTTT. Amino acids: CASSIRGGNQPQHF.

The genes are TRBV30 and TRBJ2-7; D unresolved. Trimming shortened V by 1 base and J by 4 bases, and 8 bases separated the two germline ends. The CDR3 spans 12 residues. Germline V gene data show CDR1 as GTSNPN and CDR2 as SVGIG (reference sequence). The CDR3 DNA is TGTGCCTGGAGTGCCCCTCAGTACGAGCAGTACTTC. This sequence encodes CAWSAPQYEQYF.

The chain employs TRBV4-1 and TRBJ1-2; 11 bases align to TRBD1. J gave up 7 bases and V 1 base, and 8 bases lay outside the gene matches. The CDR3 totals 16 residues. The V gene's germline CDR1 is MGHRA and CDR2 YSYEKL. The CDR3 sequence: CASSQGGQGVGGGYTF. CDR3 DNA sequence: TGCGCCAGCAGCCAAGGGGGACAGGGGGTAGGCGGTGGCTACACCTTC.

The CDR3 nucleotides read TGTGCCAGCAGTGAATCCACCCCCTACGAGCAGTACTTC. It specifies CASSESTPYEQYF. J is TRBJ2-7 and V is TRBV6-1; D is ambiguous. The V and J ends lost 2 bases and 2 bases respectively, with 7 bases between them. Germline V gene data show CDR1 as MNHNS and CDR2 as SASEGT. This CDR3 has 13 amino acids.

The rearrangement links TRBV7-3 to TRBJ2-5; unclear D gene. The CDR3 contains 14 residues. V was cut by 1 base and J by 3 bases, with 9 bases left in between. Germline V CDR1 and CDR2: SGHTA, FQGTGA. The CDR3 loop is CASSLIIREETQYF. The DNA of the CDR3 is TGTGCCAGCAGCTTAATCATACGGGAAGAGACCCAGTACTTC.

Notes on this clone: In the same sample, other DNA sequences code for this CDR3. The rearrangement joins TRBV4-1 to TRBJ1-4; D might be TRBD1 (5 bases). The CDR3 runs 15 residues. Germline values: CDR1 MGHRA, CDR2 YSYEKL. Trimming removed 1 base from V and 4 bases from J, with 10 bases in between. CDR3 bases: TGCGCCAGCAGCCAAGCTGGGACGGGTAATGAAAAACTGTTTTTT. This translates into CASSQAGTGNEKLFF.

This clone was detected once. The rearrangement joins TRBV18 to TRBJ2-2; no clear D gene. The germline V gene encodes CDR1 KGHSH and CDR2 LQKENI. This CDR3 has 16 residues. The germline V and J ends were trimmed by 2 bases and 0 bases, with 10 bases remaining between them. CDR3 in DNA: TGTGCCAGCTCACCATTTTCCAACCCGAACACCGGGGAGCTGTTTTTT. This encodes CASSPFSNPNTGELFF.

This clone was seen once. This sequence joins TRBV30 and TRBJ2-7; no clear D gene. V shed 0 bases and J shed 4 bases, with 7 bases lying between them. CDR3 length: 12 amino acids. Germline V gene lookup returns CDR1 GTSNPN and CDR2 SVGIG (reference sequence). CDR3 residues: CAWSVAGYEQYF. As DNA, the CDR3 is TGTGCCTGGAGTGTAGCCGGGTACGAGCAGTACTTC.

DNA for the CDR3: TGTGCCAGCAGCGTAGGCCGGACAGGGGCCTACGAGCAGTACTTC. Protein product: CASSVGRTGAYEQYF. The gene calls are TRBV9 and TRBJ2-7; 9 positions match TRBD1. The length of the CDR3 is 15 residues. Trimming cost V 0 bases and J 2 bases; bases outside gene matches: 3. Germline-derived CDR1 and CDR2 are SGDLS and YYNGEE.

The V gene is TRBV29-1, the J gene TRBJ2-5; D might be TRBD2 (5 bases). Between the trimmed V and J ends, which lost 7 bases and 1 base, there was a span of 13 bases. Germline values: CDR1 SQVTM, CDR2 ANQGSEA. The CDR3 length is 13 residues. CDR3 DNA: TGCAGCGCTGCCGACGGGGTCCAAGAGACCCAGTACTTC. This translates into CSAADGVQETQYF.

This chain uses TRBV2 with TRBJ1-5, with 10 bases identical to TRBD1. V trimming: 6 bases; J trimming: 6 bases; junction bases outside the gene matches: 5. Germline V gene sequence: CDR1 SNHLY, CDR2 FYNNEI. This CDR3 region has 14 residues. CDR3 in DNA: TGTGCCAGCAGCGGACAGGGGGGCTTTCAGCCCCAGCATTTT. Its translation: CASSGQGGFQPQHF. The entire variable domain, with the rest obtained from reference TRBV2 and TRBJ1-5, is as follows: EPEVTQTPSHQVTQMGQEVILRCVPISNHLYFYWYRQILGQKVEFLVSFYNNEISEKSEIFDDQFSVERPDGSNFTLKIRSTKLEDSAMYFCASSGQGGFQPQHFGDGTRLSIL.

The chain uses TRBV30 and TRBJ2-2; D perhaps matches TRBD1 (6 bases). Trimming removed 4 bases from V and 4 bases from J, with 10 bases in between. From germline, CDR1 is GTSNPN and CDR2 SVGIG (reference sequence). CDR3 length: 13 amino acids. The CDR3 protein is CAWNQGRTGELFF. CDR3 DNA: TGTGCCTGGAACCAGGGGCGCACCGGGGAGCTGTTTTTT.

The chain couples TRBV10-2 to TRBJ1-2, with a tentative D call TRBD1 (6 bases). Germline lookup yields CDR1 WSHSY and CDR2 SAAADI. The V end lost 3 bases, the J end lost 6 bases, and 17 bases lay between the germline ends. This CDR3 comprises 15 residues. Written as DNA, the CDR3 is TGCGCCAGCAGTGACCGAATGAGGGGGAATAATGGCTACACCTTC. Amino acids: CASSDRMRGNNGYTF.

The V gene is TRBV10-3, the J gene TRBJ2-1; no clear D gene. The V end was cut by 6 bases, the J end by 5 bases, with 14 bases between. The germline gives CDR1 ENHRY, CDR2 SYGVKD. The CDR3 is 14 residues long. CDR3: CAIRIGSRNNEQFF. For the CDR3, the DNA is TGTGCCATCAGGATCGGTTCTCGTAACAATGAGCAGTTCTTC.

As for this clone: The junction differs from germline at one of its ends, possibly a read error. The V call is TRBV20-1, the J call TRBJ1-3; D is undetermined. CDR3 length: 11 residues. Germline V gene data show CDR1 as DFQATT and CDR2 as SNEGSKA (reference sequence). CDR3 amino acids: CSASWGSTIYF. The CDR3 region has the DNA TGCAGTGCTAGTTGGGGAAGCACCATATATTTT.

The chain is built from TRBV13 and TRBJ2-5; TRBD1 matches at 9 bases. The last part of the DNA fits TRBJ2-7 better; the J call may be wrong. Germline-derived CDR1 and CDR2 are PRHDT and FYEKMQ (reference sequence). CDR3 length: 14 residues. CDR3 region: CASNPGTGNYEQYF. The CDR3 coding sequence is TGTGCCAGCAATCCCGGGACAGGGAACTACGAGCAGTACTTC.

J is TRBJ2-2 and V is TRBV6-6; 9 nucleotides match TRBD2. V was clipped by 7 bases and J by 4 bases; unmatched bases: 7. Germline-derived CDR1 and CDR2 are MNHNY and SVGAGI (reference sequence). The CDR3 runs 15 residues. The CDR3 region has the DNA TGTGCCAGCAAGAGCGGGGGGTTTGGCACCGGGGAGCTGTTTTTT. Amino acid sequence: CASKSGGFGTGELFF.